These 6 T cell receptor beta chains came from one sample sequenced in a study of read filtering for tumor transcriptome and immune sequencing. The library was built from 400 ng RNA with molecular barcoded adaptors for alpha/delta and beta/gamma chains. MiXCR, run by TCRdb on the reads, gives a single entry per CDR3 protein. The repertoire consists of tens of thousands of distinct CDR3 sequences, with under 25% occurring once and the leading ten covering roughly 15%. The sequenced sample was a population of CD138-negative cells sorted from bone marrow. The receptor source for this set is a donor at least 40 years old with multiple myeloma.

This clonotype was seen repeatedly, ten times or more. The chain links TRBV19 to TRBJ2-3, with a weak D call TRBD2 (5 bases). The CDR3 has 12 residues. Germline V gene lookup returns CDR1 LNHDA and CDR2 SQIVND (reference sequence). V lost 3 bases and J lost 5, with 6 bases in between. CDR3 in amino acids: CASSITRDTQYF. CDR3 DNA: TGTGCCAGTAGTATCACTAGAGATACGCAGTATTTT. The full variable domain, completed using reference TRBV19 and TRBJ2-3, is DGGITQSPKYLFRKEGQNVTLSCEQNLNHDAMYWYRQDPGQGLRLIYYSQIVNDFQKGDIAEGYSVSREKKESFPLTVTSAQKNPTAFYLCASSITRDTQYFGPGTRLTVL.

The rearrangement uses TRBV29-1 and TRBJ1-2; 7 bases map to TRBD1. The germline CDR1 and CDR2 sequences are SQVTM and ANQGSEA. There are 13 residues in the CDR3. V lost 6 bases, J lost 5 bases, and 9 bases stayed unmatched. CDR3 bases: TGCAGCGTCGACAGGGATGGTCGGTATGGCTACACCTTC. As protein: CSVDRDGRYGYTF.

V is TRBV6-6 and J is TRBJ2-7, with D uncertain. V lost 6 bases and J 1 base, leaving 10 bases between the germline ends. This CDR3 has 13 amino acids. CDR1 MNHNY and CDR2 SVGAGI come from the germline V gene (reference sequence). The CDR3 reads CASSLARSYEQYF. The CDR3 nucleotides are TGTGCCAGCAGCCTGGCTCGGTCCTACGAGCAGTACTTC.

This clonotype was seen repeatedly, ten times or more. The V gene is TRBV28, the J gene TRBJ1-1; TRBD1 matches 8 bases. CDR1 and CDR2 (germline): MDHEN, SYDVKM. The V segment lost 7 bases and the J segment 4 bases; nucleotides outside the gene matches: 8. This CDR3 comprises 14 residues. The CDR3 loop reads CASKARGRITEAFF. The CDR3 DNA reads as TGTGCCAGCAAGGCCAGGGGGCGTATCACTGAAGCTTTCTTT.

Many counts were recorded for this clonotype. The chain employs TRBV29-1 and TRBJ2-5; a weak D match, TRBD1 (6 bases). Trimming took 7 bases from V and 2 from J, leaving 20 bases between them. Germline CDR1 is SQVTM and CDR2 is ANQGSEA. This CDR3 is built from 15 residues. The CDR3 DNA follows: TGCAGCGGCCGGTCCGGGACAAAGGTGCAAGAGACCCAGTACTTC. Translation gives CSGRSGTKVQETQYF.

This clonotype was counted a single time. One base away lies a much larger clone, so this may be a sequencing read error. The rearrangement links TRBV12-3 or TRBV12-4 to TRBJ1-1, with 9 bases matching TRBD1. This CDR3 has 14 residues. CDR3 amino acids: CASTTGGVNTEAVF. CDR3 DNA: TGTGCCAGCACCACAGGGGGCGTAAACACTGAAGCTGTCTTT.